This is a list of T cell receptor beta chains from one sample in a study of T cells in Graves' hyperthyroidism and ophthalmopathy. A single record per CDR3 protein comes from TCRdb applying MiXCR to the multiplex PCR reads. The sample has about half a million distinct CDR3 sequences, less than 20% seen once. The source material was blood. The receptors here all came from a man aged 40-55 years with Graves' ophthalmopathy. Each CDR3 is given without its conserved first and last residue.

v_call cdr3_aa
TRBV12-5 ASGSDDSFEPQH
TRBV28 ASSFIGIYEQY
TRBV6-1 ASSPLTSAETQY
TRBV28 ASSPGHGPTDTQY
TRBV27 ASSLYRTSGRGHEQF
TRBV29-1 SVVLAGRSTDTQY
TRBV27 ATRGGNEAF
TRBV10-1 ASSSVGSGNTIY
TRBV12-3/TRBV12-4 ASSFDRMNTEAF
TRBV4-1 ASSQDLVARGNEQY
TRBV5-8 ASSLFGTGLDTQY
TRBV28 ATQGDRHNTQTYEQY
TRBV14 ASSQRFLGLYEQY
TRBV5-1 ASSSGYSGANVLT
TRBV6-2/TRBV6-3 ASRRAGLYGYT
TRBV9 ASSVSSGGNSPLH
TRBV7-2 ASSLQGTKNTQY
TRBV12-3/TRBV12-4 ASSPRTGGSSYEQY
TRBV20-1 SAGEGADEQF
TRBV11-2 ASSLSSGRGHEQF
TRBV5-1 ASSLEAGGRNEQY
TRBV20-1 SARVDTNSPLH